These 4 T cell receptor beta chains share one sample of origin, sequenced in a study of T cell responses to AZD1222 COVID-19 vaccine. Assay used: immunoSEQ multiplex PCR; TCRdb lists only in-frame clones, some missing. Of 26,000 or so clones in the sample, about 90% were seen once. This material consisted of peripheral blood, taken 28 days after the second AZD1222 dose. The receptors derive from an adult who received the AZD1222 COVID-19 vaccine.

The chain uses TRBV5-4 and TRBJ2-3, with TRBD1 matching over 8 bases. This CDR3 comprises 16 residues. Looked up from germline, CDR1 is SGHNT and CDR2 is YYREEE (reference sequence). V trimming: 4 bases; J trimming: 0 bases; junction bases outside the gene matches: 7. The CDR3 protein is CASSPDRAPSTDTQYF. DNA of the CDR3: TGTGCCAGCAGCCCGGACAGGGCCCCTAGCACAGATACGCAGTATTTT. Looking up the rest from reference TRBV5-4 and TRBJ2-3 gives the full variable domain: ETGVTQSPTHLIKTRGQQVTLRCSSQSGHNTVSWYQQALGQGPQFIFQYYREEENGRGNFPPRFSGLQFPNYSSELNVNALELDDSALYLCASSPDRAPSTDTQYFGPGTRLTVL.

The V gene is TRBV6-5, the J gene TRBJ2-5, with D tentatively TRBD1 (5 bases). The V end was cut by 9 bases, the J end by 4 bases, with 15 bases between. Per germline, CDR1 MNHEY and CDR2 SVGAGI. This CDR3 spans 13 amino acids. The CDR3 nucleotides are TGTGCCAGTACTCAGGGCAGGAGAGAGACCCAGTACTTC. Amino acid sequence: CASTQGRRETQYF.

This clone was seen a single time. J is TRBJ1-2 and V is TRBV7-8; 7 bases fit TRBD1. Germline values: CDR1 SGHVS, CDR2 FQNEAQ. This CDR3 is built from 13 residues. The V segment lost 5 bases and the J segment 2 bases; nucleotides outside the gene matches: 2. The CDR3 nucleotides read TGTGCCAGCAGCCTACAGGGGAACTATGGCTACACCTTC. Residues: CASSLQGNYGYTF.

The CDR3 nucleotides are TGCAGCGTTGAGTTAGCGGGAGCACGCACAGATACGCAGTATTTT. Residues: CSVELAGARTDTQYF. The chain couples TRBV29-1 to TRBJ2-3; 9 nucleotides align to TRBD2. V shed 3 bases and J 1 base; nucleotides not matched to a gene: 5. The CDR3 sequence is 15 residues long. Looked up from germline, CDR1 is SQVTM and CDR2 is ANQGSEA.